The 6 T cell receptor beta chains presented below share a single source sample, sequenced in a study of beta chain features in type 1 diabetes. What these receptors recognize is not known. What was sequenced were expressed TCRB transcripts, since all of the isolated RNA had been reverse transcribed. Sequencing used immunoSEQ multiplex PCR; TCRdb keeps in-frame clones, though not all of them. The sample includes about 280,000 clones, 15% of them seen just once. Findings and limits, study-wide: Type 1 diabetes patients had moderately but significantly shorter TCRB CDR3s in all four CD4+ subsets.

The sequenced sample was naive CD4+ T cells from blood. The receptors were sampled from a man between 18 and 29 years old with type 1 diabetes.

This clone has more than one count but fewer than ten. The J gene is TRBJ2-6, the V gene TRBV30, with a weak D call TRBD1 (6 bases). The CDR3 is 16 residues long. The germline V gene encodes CDR1 GTSNPN and CDR2 SVGIG (reference sequence). Trimming took off 4 bases at V and 4 bases at J, with 17 bases between the two ends. CDR3 nucleotides: TGTGCCTGGACCTTGGACAGTTTGGGGGGGGCCAACGTCCTGACTTTC. It translates to CAWTLDSLGGANVLTF.

This chain connects TRBV6-1 to TRBJ2-1, with 11 bases fitting TRBD2. The CDR3 contains 15 residues. Germline loops: CDR1 MNHNS, CDR2 SASEGT. Germline trimming cut 4 bases from V and 4 bases from J; bases unmatched to any gene: 3. In DNA form, the CDR3 reads TGTGCCAGCAGTGGCGGGACTAGCGGTTACAATGAGCAGTTCTTC. Residues: CASSGGTSGYNEQFF.

This clone was recorded a few times. The chain recombines TRBV28 with TRBJ2-3, with 11 bases fitting TRBD2. CDR1 MDHEN and CDR2 SYDVKM come from the germline V gene. The CDR3 spans 15 residues. V shed 7 bases, J shed 3 bases, and the junction held 6 bases outside the gene matches. CDR3 nucleotides: TGTGCCAGCACCGGGACTAGCGGTCCTACAGATACGCAGTATTTT. Translation: CASTGTSGPTDTQYF.

V is TRBV21-1 and J is TRBJ2-1; the table calls TRBD2, which could not be checked here. TRBV21-1 is assigned pseudogene status. This CDR3 comprises 12 residues. The chain's CDR3 is CASSKNSYEQFF. CDR3 coding DNA: TGTGCCAGCAGCAAAAATTCGTATGAGCAGTTCTTC.

The chain uses TRBV7-2 and TRBJ2-5; a possible D gene is TRBD2 (5 bases). The CDR3 length is 14 residues. CDR1 is SGHTA and CDR2 is FQGNSA in the germline V gene. V lost 4 bases and J 7 bases, leaving 16 bases between the germline ends. For the CDR3, the DNA is TGTGCCAGCAGCTCCCGAATCGGGAAGGGGACCCAGTACTTC. Its protein is CASSSRIGKGTQYF.

The V call is TRBV4-3, the J call TRBJ2-7; TRBD2 might be the D (6 bases). CDR1 LGHNA and CDR2 YSLEER come from the germline V gene. Trimming shortened V by 4 bases and J by 1 base, and 17 bases separated the two germline ends. The CDR3 contains 16 residues. The CDR3 reads CASSRGGASGSYEQYF. The CDR3 coding sequence is TGCGCCAGCAGCCGCGGAGGGGCATCGGGTTCCTACGAGCAGTACTTC.